This is a list of T cell receptor beta chains from one sample in a study of blood T cell repertoires in COVID-19. The table came from immunoSEQ multiplex PCR; TCRdb's copy has only in-frame clones and leaves some out. The sample has some 200,000 clones, roughly 88% seen once. Sequencing input: peripheral blood. The receptor set was obtained from a woman older than 75 with acute or convalescent COVID-19. CDR3s include the opening cysteine and the closing phenylalanine or tryptophan. The D gene is left open where the match is weak. Rows may omit the clone size; those that give it use once, few, many or a size class.

j_call clone_size d_call v_call cdr3_nt cdr3_aa
TRBJ2-7 . . TRBV7-9 TGTGCCAGCAGCTATACGGGCTCCTACGAGCAGTACTTC CASSYTGSYEQYF
TRBJ1-1 . . TRBV2 TGTGCCAGCAGCAAGAGGGAGGGGAACACTGAAGCTTTCTTT CASSKREGNTEAFF
TRBJ1-1 . . TRBV6-6 TGTGCCAGCAGTTACTCGCCCCCCGTCAGGGGAGCTTTCTTT CASSYSPPVRGAFF
TRBJ1-2 . TRBD1 TRBV30 TGTGCCTGGGCCGCCGGGCAGGGGGTCTATGGCTACACCTTC CAWAAGQGVYGYTF
TRBJ2-2 . . TRBV12-5 TGTGCTAGTGGTTTGGTACCCACTGTCCTGACCGGGGAGCTGTTTTTT CASGLVPTVLTGELFF
TRBJ1-5 . . TRBV11-2 TGTGCCAGCAGCTTGTACACGCATCAGCCCCAGCATTTT CASSLYTHQPQHF
TRBJ1-2 . . TRBV18 TGTGCCAGCTCACCCCCCCTGACACTGGGGACTCACTATGGCTACACCTTC CASSPPLTLGTHYGYTF
TRBJ1-4 few TRBD1 TRBV7-2 TGTGCCAGCAGCTCAGGACAGGGGAGAGGCGAAAAACTGTTTTTT CASSSGQGRGEKLFF
TRBJ2-3 . TRBD1 TRBV27 TGTGCCAGCAGTGTCACCGGGACAGGGGTCACAGATACGCAGTATTTT CASSVTGTGVTDTQYF
TRBJ2-5 . TRBD2 TRBV18 TGTGCCAGCTCACCCAGTGCGGGGGGCCCGAAGACCCAGTACTTC CASSPSAGGPKTQYF
TRBJ1-4 . . TRBV5-5 TGTGCCAGCAGCTTGTATGCAACTAATGAAAAACTGTTTTTT CASSLYATNEKLFF
TRBJ2-1 . TRBD2 TRBV19 TGTGCCAGTAGTGCTAGGACTAGCGGGGGGAATGAGCAGTTCTTC CASSARTSGGNEQFF